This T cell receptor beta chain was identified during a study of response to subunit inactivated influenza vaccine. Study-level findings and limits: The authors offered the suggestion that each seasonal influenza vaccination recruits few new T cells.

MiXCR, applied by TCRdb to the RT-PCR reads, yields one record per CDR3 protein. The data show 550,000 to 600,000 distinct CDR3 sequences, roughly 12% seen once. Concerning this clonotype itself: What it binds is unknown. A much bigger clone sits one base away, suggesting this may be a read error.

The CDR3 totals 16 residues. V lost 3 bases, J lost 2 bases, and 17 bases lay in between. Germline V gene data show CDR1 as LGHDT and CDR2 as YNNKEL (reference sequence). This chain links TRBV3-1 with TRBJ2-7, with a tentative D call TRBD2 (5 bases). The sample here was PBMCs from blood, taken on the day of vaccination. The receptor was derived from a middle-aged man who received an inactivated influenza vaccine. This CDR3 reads CASSHEWETRTYEQYF. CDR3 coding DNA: TGTGCCAGCAGCCATGAGTGGGAAACTAGGACCTACGAGCAGTACTTC.